The clone carrying this TCR beta chain was counted a few times. Original analysis: Amplification of reference gene primers was used by the study to estimate nucleated cell counts. Repertoires were generated with immunoSEQ multiplex PCR, while TCRdb's copy carries only in-frame clones and drops some. The DNA was the basis for D and trimming; V, J and clone size are from that table. The table records 200,000 to 250,000 clones, roughly 80% of them present only once. The data were taken from a study of blood T cell repertoires in COVID-19. Trimming stripped 3 bases from V and 1 base from J, with 12 bases between. Germline CDR1 reads LNHNV; CDR2 reads YYDKDF (reference sequence). There are 15 residues in the CDR3.

The sequencing sample was made of peripheral blood. The source of this sequence is a woman between 65 and 79 years old with acute or convalescent COVID-19. The chain couples TRBV15 to TRBJ1-1; TRBD1 might be the D (6 bases). This CDR3 is CATSRPQQGNTEAFF. The DNA for the CDR3 is TGTGCCACCAGCAGGCCCCAACAGGGGAACACTGAAGCTTTCTTT.